This T cell receptor (beta chain) was captured by sequencing in a study of shared clonotypes between healthy human individuals. In the study's own analysis: From ImmunoSEQ came sequences covering only the junction and carrying no quality scores, so filtering differed. Profiled with immunoSEQ multiplex PCR; TCRdb holds only in-frame clones, not every one. V, J and clone size were drawn from that table, and D and trimming were deduced from the DNA. The sample has approximately 400,000 clones, 96% seen once; the top ten hold 0.32%. What CD8 memory combined were CD45RO+ cells and CCR7-negative CD45RA+ TemRA cells. J was trimmed by 7 bases and V by 6 bases; bases with no gene match: 8. Germline V lookup: CDR1 SGHDT, CDR2 YYEEEE. The CDR3 has 15 amino acids.

The sample taken for sequencing was memory CD8+ T cells sorted from blood. Subset specified: CD45RO+ cells pooled with CCR7-negative TemRA cells. The receptor was isolated from a man in his thirties or forties in good health. V usage is TRBV5-6 and J usage is TRBJ2-1; TRBD1 matches at 12 bases. The CDR3 DNA is TGTGCCAGCATCACGGGACAGGGGGCACAGAATGAGCAGTTCTTC. This encodes CASITGQGAQNEQFF. The full variable domain, rest sourced from reference TRBV5-6 and TRBJ2-1, is DAGVTQSPTHLIKTRGQQVTLRCSPKSGHDTVSWYQQALGQGPQFIFQYYEEEERQRGNFPDRFSGHQFPNYSSELNVNALLLGDSALYLCASITGQGAQNEQFFGPGTRLTVL.